This record covers a single TCR beta chain. Its antigen is currently unknown. Given a much more abundant clone one base away, this may be a read error. Looked up from germline, CDR1 is LNHDA and CDR2 is SQIVND (reference sequence). The length of the CDR3 is 14 residues. This entry is derived from a study of molecular identifiers for immune sequencing clone quantification. Study-wide results and caveats: Naive cells had under 1% of molecules in clones above 20 RNA copies, effectors over 97%.

One entry per CDR3 protein results from TCRdb running MiXCR on the PCR reads. The sample shows some 320,000 distinct CDR3 sequences, about 21% of them seen only once. The TCR was taken from a human donor in good health. Some libraries in this study had Jurkat cell RNA spiked in. The sequencing input was naive CD8+ T cells from blood, with Jurkat cell RNA spiked in. Subset in this sample: FACS-sorted CD8+CD4-CCR7+CD45RA+ naive T cells. The gene calls are TRBV19 and TRBJ2-2; D may be TRBD2 (5 bases). The CDR3 reads CASSELERTGELVF. The CDR3 bases are TGTGCCAGTAGTGAACTAGAGCGCACCGGGGAGCTGGTTTTT.